This T cell receptor (beta chain) was sequenced for a study of CD8+ T cells in alopecia areata. Whole-study findings and limits: Tofacitinib produced a significant decrease in scalp clonality and in expanded CD8+ clones among the top 100. Many expanded lesional clones remained in scalp and blood on tofacitinib.

The CDR3 totals 14 residues. Germline-derived CDR1 and CDR2 are SGHVS and FQNEAQ. V shed 5 bases, J shed 4 bases, and the junction held 7 bases outside the gene matches. The treatment here: oral pan-JAK inhibitor, 5-10 mg twice daily. After isolation, RNA underwent reverse transcription to generate cDNA as the sequencing template. Profiled with immunoSEQ multiplex PCR; TCRdb holds only in-frame clones, not every one. Here the sample spans 210,000 or so clones, approximately 70% being singletons. In the case of this clone: Its antigen is undetermined.

The chain employs TRBV7-8 and TRBJ1-2, with 7 nucleotides matching TRBD1. Specimen: CD4+ T cells sorted from blood, collected between weeks 43 and 45, from a patient treated with tofacitinib. This sequence was found in a human donor with alopecia areata. This chain's CDR3 is CASSHRTGPYGYTF. In DNA, the CDR3 is TGTGCCAGCAGCCATCGGACAGGACCCTATGGCTACACCTTC.